The entry that follows covers one TCR beta chain sequence. Each subset's genomic DNA was shared equally among a number of immunoSEQ plates. This table comes from immunoSEQ multiplex PCR, and its TCRdb copy is limited to in-frame clones, with some not included. The sample shows around 2,000,000 clones, around 95% of them seen only once. Per the germline V gene, CDR1 is MNHNY and CDR2 is SVGAGI (reference sequence). The CDR3 spans 11 residues. The V gene lost 2 bases and the J gene lost 7 bases, with 6 bases spanning the gap. Memory CD4+ cells were the fraction left after CD45RA+ naive selection. This entry is derived from a study of shared clonotypes between healthy human individuals.

The clonotype was recovered from a man between 18 and 35 years old in good health. The chain carries TRBV6-6 and TRBJ2-7, with D tentatively TRBD1 (5 bases). Sequencing used naive CD4+ T cells sorted from blood. Regarding subset: CD45RA+ positively selected. The DNA of the CDR3 is TGTGCCAGCAGTTACGCAGGGGAGCAGTACTTC. This codes for CASSYAGEQYF.